This T cell receptor beta chain was retrieved from a study of shared clonotypes between healthy human individuals. As defined, naive CD8 cells were CD45RO-negative and positively selected for CCR7, with terminally differentiated effector memory CD45RA+ cells excluded. Germline CDR1 reads SGHVS; CDR2 reads FQNEAQ. The CDR3 is 14 residues long. The V end was cut by 10 bases, the J end by 3 bases, with 16 bases between. The protocol was immunoSEQ multiplex PCR, while the TCRdb copy is restricted to in-frame clones and leaves out a portion. This sample has 550,000 to 750,000 clones, with about 95% found just once. For this clone: Its antigen is as yet unknown.

Whole-study findings and limits: Sample collection involved blood only; tissue repertoires are likely different. Donor scarcity curtailed the genetic and exposure-history diversity represented herein. Some naive CD4 clonotypes, about 5%, turned up in common across a handful of donors.

This receptor was obtained from a woman in her thirties in good health. The gene calls are TRBV7-8 and TRBJ2-1, with D possibly matching TRBD2 (5 bases). Sequencing was done on a sample of naive CD8+ T cells sorted from blood. CDR3 DNA sequence: TGTGCCACAGAAAGAGCGGTGAACTACAATGAGCAGTTCTTC. It translates to CATERAVNYNEQFF.